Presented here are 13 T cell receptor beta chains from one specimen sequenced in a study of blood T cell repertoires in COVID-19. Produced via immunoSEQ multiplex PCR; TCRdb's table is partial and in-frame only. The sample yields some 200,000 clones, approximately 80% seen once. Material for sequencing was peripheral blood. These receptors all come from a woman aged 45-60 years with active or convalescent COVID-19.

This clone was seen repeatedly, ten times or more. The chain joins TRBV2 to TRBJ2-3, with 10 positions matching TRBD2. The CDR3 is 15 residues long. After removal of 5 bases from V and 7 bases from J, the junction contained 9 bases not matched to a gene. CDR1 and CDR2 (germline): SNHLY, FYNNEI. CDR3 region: CASSPERGGSHTQYF. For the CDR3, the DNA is TGTGCCAGCAGTCCAGAGCGGGGGGGCAGCCATACGCAGTATTTT.

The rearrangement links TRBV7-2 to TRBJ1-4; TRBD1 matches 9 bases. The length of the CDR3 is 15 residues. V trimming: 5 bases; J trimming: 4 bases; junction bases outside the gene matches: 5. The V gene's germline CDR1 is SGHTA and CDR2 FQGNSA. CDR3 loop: CASSADRGFNEKLFF. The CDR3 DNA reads TGTGCCAGCAGCGCAGACAGGGGGTTTAATGAAAAACTGTTTTTT.

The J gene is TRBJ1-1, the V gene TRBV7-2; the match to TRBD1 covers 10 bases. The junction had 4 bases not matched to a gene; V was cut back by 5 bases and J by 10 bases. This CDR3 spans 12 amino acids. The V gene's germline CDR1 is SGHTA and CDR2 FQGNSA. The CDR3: CASSRGDRGAFF. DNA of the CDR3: TGTGCCAGCAGCCGTGGGGACAGGGGAGCTTTCTTT.

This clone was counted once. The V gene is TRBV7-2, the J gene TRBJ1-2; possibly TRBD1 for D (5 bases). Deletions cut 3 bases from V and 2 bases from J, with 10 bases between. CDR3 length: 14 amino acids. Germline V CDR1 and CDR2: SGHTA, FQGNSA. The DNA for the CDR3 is TGTGCCAGCAGCTTTGACAGCCGCAACTATGGCTACACCTTC. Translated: CASSFDSRNYGYTF.

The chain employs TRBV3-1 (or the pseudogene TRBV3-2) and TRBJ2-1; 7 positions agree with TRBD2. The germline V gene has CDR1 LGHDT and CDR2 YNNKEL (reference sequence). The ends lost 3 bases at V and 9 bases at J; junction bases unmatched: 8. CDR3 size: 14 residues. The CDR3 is CASSHRGRAFEQFF. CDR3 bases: TGTGCCAGCAGCCACCGTGGGAGGGCCTTTGAGCAGTTCTTC.

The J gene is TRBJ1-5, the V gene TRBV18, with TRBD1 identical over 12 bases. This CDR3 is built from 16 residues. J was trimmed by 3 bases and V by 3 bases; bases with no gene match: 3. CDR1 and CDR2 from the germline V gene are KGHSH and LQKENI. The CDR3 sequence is CASSPGQGAFNQPQHF. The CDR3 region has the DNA TGTGCCAGCTCACCGGGACAGGGGGCGTTCAATCAGCCCCAGCATTTT.

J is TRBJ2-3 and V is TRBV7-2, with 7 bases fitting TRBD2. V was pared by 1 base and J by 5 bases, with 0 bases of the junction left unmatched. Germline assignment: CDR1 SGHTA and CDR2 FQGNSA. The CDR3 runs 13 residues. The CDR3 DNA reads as TGTGCCAGCAGCTTAGGGGAGGGAGATACGCAGTATTTT. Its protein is CASSLGEGDTQYF. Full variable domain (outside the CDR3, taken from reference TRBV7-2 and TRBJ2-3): GAGVSQSPSNKVTEKGKDVELRCDPISGHTALYWYRQSLGQGLEFLIYFQGNSAPDKSGLPSDRFSAERTGGSVSTLTIQRTQQEDSAVYLCASSLGEGDTQYFGPGTRLTVL.

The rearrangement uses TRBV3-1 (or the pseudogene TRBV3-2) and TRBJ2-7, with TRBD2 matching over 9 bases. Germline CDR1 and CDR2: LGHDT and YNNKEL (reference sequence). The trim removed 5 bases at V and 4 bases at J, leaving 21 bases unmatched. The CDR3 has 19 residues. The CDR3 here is CASSSDWGLAPGDRYEQYF. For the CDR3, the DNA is TGTGCCAGCAGCTCAGATTGGGGACTAGCCCCGGGAGATAGGTACGAGCAGTACTTC.

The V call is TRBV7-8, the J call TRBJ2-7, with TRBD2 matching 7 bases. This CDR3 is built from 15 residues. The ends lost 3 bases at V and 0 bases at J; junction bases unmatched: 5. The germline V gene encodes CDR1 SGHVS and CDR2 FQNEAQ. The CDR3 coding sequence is TGTGCCAGCAGCTTCCTGACTAGCCACTCCTACGAGCAGTACTTC. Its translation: CASSFLTSHSYEQYF.

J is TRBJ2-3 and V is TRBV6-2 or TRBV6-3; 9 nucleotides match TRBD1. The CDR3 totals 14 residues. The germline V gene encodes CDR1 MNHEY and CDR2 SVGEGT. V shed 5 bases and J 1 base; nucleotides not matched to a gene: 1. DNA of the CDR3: TGTGCCAGCAGTCGGACAGGGGGCACAGATACGCAGTATTTT. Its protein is CASSRTGGTDTQYF.

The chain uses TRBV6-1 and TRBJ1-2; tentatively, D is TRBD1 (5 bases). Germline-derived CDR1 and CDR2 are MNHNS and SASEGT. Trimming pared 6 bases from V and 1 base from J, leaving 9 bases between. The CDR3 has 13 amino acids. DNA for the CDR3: TGTGCCAGCAGCTTCCAGGGTAACTATGGCTACACCTTC. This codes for CASSFQGNYGYTF.

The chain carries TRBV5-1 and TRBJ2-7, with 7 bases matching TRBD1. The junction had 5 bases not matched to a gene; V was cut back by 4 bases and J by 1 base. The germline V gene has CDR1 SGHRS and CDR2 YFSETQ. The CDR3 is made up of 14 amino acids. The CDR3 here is CASSKDRSSYEQYF. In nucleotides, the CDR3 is TGCGCCAGCAGCAAGGACAGGTCGTCCTACGAGCAGTACTTC. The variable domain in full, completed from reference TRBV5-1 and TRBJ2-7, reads KAGVTQTPRYLIKTRGQQVTLSCSPISGHRSVSWYQQTPGQGLQFLFEYFSETQRNKGNFPGRFSGRQFSNSRSEMNVSTLELGDSALYLCASSKDRSSYEQYFGPGTRLTVT.

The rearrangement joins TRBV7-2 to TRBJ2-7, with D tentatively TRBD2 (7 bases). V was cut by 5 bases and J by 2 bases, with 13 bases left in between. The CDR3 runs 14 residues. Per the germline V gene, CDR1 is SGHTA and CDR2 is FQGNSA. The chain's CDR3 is CASSQGGGPYEQYF. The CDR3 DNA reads TGTGCCAGCAGCCAAGGGGGGGGACCCTACGAGCAGTACTTC. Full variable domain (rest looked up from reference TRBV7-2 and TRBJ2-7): GAGVSQSPSNKVTEKGKDVELRCDPISGHTALYWYRQSLGQGLEFLIYFQGNSAPDKSGLPSDRFSAERTGGSVSTLTIQRTQQEDSAVYLCASSQGGGPYEQYFGPGTRLTVT.